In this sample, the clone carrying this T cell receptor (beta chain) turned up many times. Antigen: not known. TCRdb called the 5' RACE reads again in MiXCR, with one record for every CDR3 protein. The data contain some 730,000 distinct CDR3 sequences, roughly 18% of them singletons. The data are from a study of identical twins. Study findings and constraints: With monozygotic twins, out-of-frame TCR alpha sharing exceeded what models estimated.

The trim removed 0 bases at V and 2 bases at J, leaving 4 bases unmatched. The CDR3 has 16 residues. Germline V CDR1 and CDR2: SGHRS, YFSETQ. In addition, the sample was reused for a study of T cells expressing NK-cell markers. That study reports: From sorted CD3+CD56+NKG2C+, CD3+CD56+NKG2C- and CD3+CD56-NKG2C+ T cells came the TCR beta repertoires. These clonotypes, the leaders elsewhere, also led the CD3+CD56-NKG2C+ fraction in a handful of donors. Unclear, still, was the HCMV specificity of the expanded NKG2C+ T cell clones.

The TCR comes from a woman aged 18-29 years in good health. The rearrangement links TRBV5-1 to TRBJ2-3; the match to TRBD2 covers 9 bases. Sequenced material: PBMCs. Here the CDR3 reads CASSLGLADYTDTQYF. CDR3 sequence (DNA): TGCGCCAGCAGCTTGGGACTAGCGGATTACACAGATACGCAGTATTTT.